The present T cell receptor (beta chain) was sequenced within a study of HIV-infected patients and healthy controls. About 500 ng RNA was reverse transcribed with alpha and beta constant-region primers. Separate chain-specific third strand synthesis with multiplexing indices produced the alpha and beta libraries. TCRdb recomputed calls from the 5' RACE reads with MiXCR, one row per CDR3 protein. The sample shows about 6,000 distinct CDR3 sequences, 7% to 9.5% of them seen only once. Regarding the study as a whole: HIV-infected repertoires had significantly higher mean Gini indices than controls, possibly reflecting oligoclonality.

The CDR3 length is 12 residues. Trimming took 5 bases from V and 8 from J; bases not matched to a gene: 3. Per the germline V gene, CDR1 is MNHNS and CDR2 is SASEGT. Roughly three months, about 14 weeks, into antiretroviral therapy, follow-up blood was collected. The repertoire came from unfractionated whole blood and reflected all unsorted peripheral T cells. This clonotype was seen at least ten times. Its antigen is unknown. The receptor was isolated from an adult with HIV infection. The rearrangement joins TRBV6-1 to TRBJ2-1; 7 bases agree with TRBD2. The input for sequencing was blood, taken during antiretroviral therapy. CDR3 residues: CASSWGGDEQFF. In DNA form, the CDR3 reads TGTGCCAGCAGTTGGGGGGGGGATGAGCAGTTCTTC.